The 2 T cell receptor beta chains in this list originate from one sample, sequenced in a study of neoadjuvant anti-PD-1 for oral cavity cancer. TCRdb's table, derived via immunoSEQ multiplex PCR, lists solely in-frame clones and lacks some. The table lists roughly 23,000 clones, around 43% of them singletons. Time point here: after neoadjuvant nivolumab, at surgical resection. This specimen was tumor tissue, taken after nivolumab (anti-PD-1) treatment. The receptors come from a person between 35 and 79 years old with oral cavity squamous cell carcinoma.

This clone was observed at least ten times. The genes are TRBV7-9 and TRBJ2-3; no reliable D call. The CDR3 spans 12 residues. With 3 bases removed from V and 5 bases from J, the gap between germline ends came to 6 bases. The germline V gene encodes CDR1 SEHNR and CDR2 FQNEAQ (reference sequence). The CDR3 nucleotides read TGTGCCAGCAGCTTTGAGAGAGATACGCAGTATTTT. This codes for CASSFERDTQYF.

As DNA, the CDR3 is TGTGCCAGCAGCCCCGGGACTAGCAAAGAGGAGCTGTTTTTT. Translated: CASSPGTSKEELFF. The chain carries TRBV4-2 and TRBJ2-2; 9 bases match TRBD2. The V gene end was trimmed by 4 bases and the J gene end by 10 bases; junction bases not matched to a gene: 7. The CDR3 runs to 14 residues. Germline CDR1 LGHNA, CDR2 YNFKEQ.